The rows below give T cell receptor beta chains drawn from one sample of a study of T cell repertoires in cytomegalovirus infection. A single record per CDR3 protein comes from TCRdb applying MiXCR to the reads. The sample has 310,000 or so distinct CDR3 sequences; over 20% are singletons. The sequenced sample was PBMCs. These receptors were collected from a human donor in good health (CMV status not recorded). Some clones in this sample may be carry-over from other donors' samples. The CDR3 runs from the conserved cysteine through the conserved F or W. D genes are given only for firm matches. Only part of the rows carry a size: once, few, many, or a class if the clone is expanded.

v_gene,len,j_gene,abundance,d_gene,CDR3aa,CDR3nt
TRBV11-2,16,TRBJ2-1,many,NA,CASTPAGRGSYNEQFF,TGTGCCAGCACCCCTGCAGGCAGGGGCTCCTACAATGAGCAGTTCTTC
TRBV4-1,14,TRBJ1-4,few,TRBD1,CASRQATGNEKLFF,TGCGCCAGCCGCCAGGCGACAGGGAATGAAAAACTGTTTTTT
TRBV7-9,16,TRBJ2-1,few,TRBD2,CASSLGGTSGRGEQFF,TGTGCCAGCAGCTTGGGCGGCACTAGCGGGAGAGGTGAGCAGTTCTTC
TRBV20-1,14,TRBJ2-2,few,TRBD2,CSYLAGGRTGELFF,TGCAGTTACTTAGCGGGGGGGCGCACCGGGGAGCTGTTTTTT
TRBV7-2,13,TRBJ1-2,many,NA,CASSLGEKGGYTF,TGTGCCAGCAGCTTAGGAGAAAAGGGCGGCTACACCTTC
TRBV5-1,15,TRBJ1-5,few,TRBD1,CASSWGTASGQPQHF,TGCGCCAGCAGCTGGGGGACAGCCTCAGGCCAGCCCCAGCATTTT
TRBV7-3,15,TRBJ1-2,few,NA,CASSLTSGVFNGYTF,TGTGCCAGCAGCTTAACGTCTGGGGTTTTTAATGGCTACACCTTC
TRBV28,14,TRBJ2-4,NA,NA,CASSLQGGWNIQYF,TGTGCCAGCAGTCTCCAGGGGGGGTGGAACATTCAGTACTTC
TRBV29-1,14,TRBJ1-6,NA,TRBD1,CSVEPDRVDSPLHF,TGCAGCGTCGAACCCGACAGGGTTGATTCACCCCTCCACTTT
TRBV12-3/TRBV12-4,14,TRBJ2-1,NA,NA,CASSPREPYNEQFF,TGTGCCAGCAGTCCACGGGAGCCCTACAATGAGCAGTTCTTC
TRBV20-1,12,TRBJ2-7,NA,NA,CSASVPLGEQYF,TGCAGTGCTAGCGTTCCCCTCGGCGAGCAGTACTTC
TRBV28,12,TRBJ2-7,few,NA,CASRTVSYEQYF,TGTGCCAGCAGGACGGTTTCCTACGAGCAGTACTTC
TRBV5-5,14,TRBJ2-5,NA,TRBD2,CASTQLAGGETQYF,TGTGCCAGCACCCAACTAGCGGGGGGAGAGACCCAGTACTTC
TRBV28,13,TRBJ2-6,NA,NA,CASREGGANVLTF,TGTGCCAGCAGAGAGGGAGGGGCCAACGTCCTGACTTTC
TRBV27,16,TRBJ2-1,many,TRBD1,CASSRPGQASYNEQFF,TGTGCCAGCAGCCGCCCGGGACAGGCCAGCTACAATGAGCAGTTCTTC
TRBV7-3,16,TRBJ2-2,many,TRBD1,CASSLTGQGNTGELFF,TGTGCCAGCAGCTTAACGGGACAGGGGAACACCGGGGAGCTGTTTTTT
TRBV7-2,12,TRBJ2-3,many,NA,CASSLAGSTQYF,TGTGCCAGCAGCTTAGCGGGGAGTACGCAGTATTTT
TRBV7-2,15,TRBJ1-5,many,TRBD1,CASSLETGVNQPQHF,TGTGCCAGCAGCCTTGAGACAGGGGTCAATCAGCCCCAGCATTTT
TRBV12-3/TRBV12-4,13,TRBJ1-1,NA,NA,CASRQPRGTEAFF,TGTGCCAGCAGGCAGCCTCGGGGCACTGAAGCTTTCTTT
TRBV6-2/TRBV6-3,14,TRBJ1-1,few,TRBD1,CASKPTGWYTEAFF,TGTGCCAGCAAGCCGACAGGGTGGTACACTGAAGCTTTCTTT
TRBV7-2,15,TRBJ2-1,NA,NA,CASSGDFATYNEQFF,TGTGCCAGCAGCGGGGACTTCGCTACCTACAATGAGCAGTTCTTC
TRBV6-2/TRBV6-3,17,TRBJ2-1,many,TRBD1,CASRGGQEKSSYNEQFF,TGTGCCAGCAGGGGGGGACAGGAAAAGAGCTCCTACAATGAGCAGTTCTTC
TRBV5-6,15,TRBJ1-5,NA,NA,CASSLATGMYQHQHF,TGTGCCAGCAGCTTGGCAACAGGGATGTATCAGCACCAGCATTTT
TRBV5-1,14,TRBJ1-2,NA,NA,CASSLRYFNSGYTF,TGCGCCAGCAGCTTGCGATATTTTAATAGTGGCTACACCTTC
TRBV4-3,13,TRBJ1-2,few,NA,CASSQQGSYGYTF,TGCGCCAGCAGCCAACAGGGGAGCTATGGCTACACCTTC
TRBV29-1,12,TRBJ2-7,NA,NA,CSVEVGAYEQYF,TGCAGCGTTGAAGTGGGGGCCTACGAGCAGTACTTC
TRBV6-6,15,TRBJ2-1,few,TRBD2,CASRGSTSGGDEQFF,TGTGCCAGCAGAGGATCGACTAGCGGGGGGGATGAGCAGTTCTTC
TRBV20-1,14,TRBJ2-1,NA,TRBD2,CSAKGLAGVNEQFF,TGCAGTGCCAAGGGGCTAGCGGGAGTTAATGAGCAGTTCTTC
TRBV15,18,TRBJ2-1,NA,NA,CATSRDRGSPKYYNEQFF,TGTGCCACCAGCAGAGACCGCGGCAGTCCAAAATACTACAATGAGCAGTTCTTC
TRBV19,11,TRBJ1-2,NA,NA,CASRDGYGYTF,TGTGCCAGCCGGGACGGCTATGGCTACACCTTC
TRBV28,14,TRBJ2-3,NA,NA,CASSWDTKTDTQYF,TGTGCCAGCAGTTGGGACACCAAGACAGATACGCAGTATTTT
TRBV7-2,14,TRBJ1-2,many,TRBD1,CASSPGDRDYGYTF,TGTGCCAGCAGCCCCGGAGACAGGGACTATGGCTACACCTTC
TRBV20-1,12,TRBJ2-5,NA,NA,CSARDAPETQYF,TGCAGTGCTAGAGATGCCCCAGAGACCCAGTACTTC
TRBV7-2,14,TRBJ2-2,many,TRBD2,CASSLTSIAGELFF,TGTGCCAGCAGCTTGACTAGCATAGCCGGGGAGCTGTTTTTT
TRBV12-3/TRBV12-4,16,TRBJ1-6,NA,NA,CASSLVKWGEDSPLHF,TGTGCCAGCAGTTTAGTAAAGTGGGGGGAAGATTCACCCCTCCACTTT
TRBV28,15,TRBJ1-4,NA,NA,CASRSVPSTNEKLFF,TGTGCCAGCCGTTCCGTACCATCAACTAATGAAAAACTGTTTTTT
TRBV29-1,14,TRBJ1-4,NA,TRBD1,CSVEWTGEDEKLFF,TGCAGCGTTGAATGGACAGGGGAAGATGAAAAACTGTTTTTT
TRBV27,15,TRBJ1-2,NA,TRBD1,CASSPWTGPNYGYTF,TGTGCCAGCAGTCCATGGACAGGGCCTAACTATGGCTACACCTTC
TRBV5-1,16,TRBJ2-7,NA,TRBD2,CASSLLTSGLTYEQYF,TGCGCCAGCAGCCTCCTGACTAGCGGTTTGACCTACGAGCAGTACTTC
TRBV6-4,14,TRBJ2-3,many,TRBD1,CASSVQGSTDTQYF,TGTGCCAGCAGTGTACAGGGGAGTACAGATACGCAGTATTTT
TRBV7-2,15,TRBJ2-1,many,TRBD2,CASSSGAGGYDEQFF,TGTGCCAGCAGCTCAGGGGCGGGAGGGTATGATGAGCAGTTCTTC
TRBV28,16,TRBJ2-7,few,TRBD2,CASSLGTSGVPKEQYF,TGTGCCAGCAGTTTAGGGACTAGCGGGGTCCCAAAAGAGCAGTACTTC
TRBV7-9,16,TRBJ2-2,NA,NA,CASSFMLGKNTGELFF,TGTGCCAGCAGCTTTATGCTTGGGAAGAACACCGGGGAGCTGTTTTTT
TRBV12-3/TRBV12-4,12,TRBJ1-2,NA,TRBD1,CASSPQGGGNTF,TGTGCCAGCAGTCCACAGGGGGGTGGCAACACCTTC
TRBV10-3,15,TRBJ2-1,NA,TRBD2,CAAKKAGMTGNEQFF,TGTGCCGCGAAAAAAGCGGGGATGACTGGGAATGAGCAGTTCTTC
TRBV29-1,12,TRBJ2-5,NA,TRBD2,CSVAWGGETQYF,TGCAGCGTTGCTTGGGGGGGAGAGACCCAGTACTTC
TRBV12-3/TRBV12-4,17,TRBJ1-5,NA,NA,CASSSFGGTASNQPQHF,TGTGCCAGCAGTTCGTTCGGGGGGACTGCTAGCAATCAGCCCCAGCATTTT
TRBV28,16,TRBJ2-1,NA,NA,CASSPDSLPSYNEQFF,TGTGCCAGCAGTCCGGACTCTTTACCCTCCTACAATGAGCAGTTCTTC
TRBV18,13,TRBJ2-7,few,NA,CASSPGTAGEQYF,TGTGCCAGCTCGCCCGGGACCGCGGGGGAGCAGTACTTC
TRBV4-1,19,TRBJ1-2,NA,NA,CASSQDPYSFRQATYGYTF,TGCGCCAGCAGCCAAGATCCTTATAGTTTCCGTCAGGCTACCTATGGCTACACCTTC
TRBV10-1,13,TRBJ2-2,NA,NA,CASSELQPGELFF,TGCGCCAGCAGTGAGCTACAACCCGGGGAGCTGTTTTTT
TRBV7-2,14,TRBJ1-5,few,NA,CASSLYRDNQPQHF,TGTGCCAGCAGCCTATACAGGGATAATCAGCCCCAGCATTTT
TRBV29-1,13,TRBJ1-3,NA,TRBD1,CSAQGARGNTIYF,TGCAGCGCTCAGGGGGCGCGAGGAAACACCATATATTTT
TRBV7-2,12,TRBJ1-1,many,NA,CASSLRRGEAFF,TGTGCCAGCAGCCTCAGGAGAGGGGAAGCTTTCTTT